This T cell receptor beta chain appears in the sequencing data of a study of cytomegalovirus exposure and HLA in healthy donors. Study at large: Both the roughly 120 validation repertoires and the roughly 700 first-cohort repertoires used the same platform, as reported by a later analysis. Study-level results: Clusters of TCRs from the first cohort tended to co-occur in the 90 to 150 validation repertoires (as a later analysis found). A list of around 150 TCR beta chains associated with cytomegalovirus was given. For most TCR sequences rarity was the rule, although some public TCRs occurred in many donors.

The assay was immunoSEQ multiplex PCR, and TCRdb's table has in-frame clones only and misses some. The data contain about 71,000 clones, over 90% of them singletons. The CDR3 totals 14 residues. CDR1 is MGHRA and CDR2 is YSYEKL in the germline V gene. V shed 4 bases and J 4 bases; nucleotides not matched to a gene: 6. In regard to this clone: Its antigen remains unidentified.

The receptor was derived from a woman in her late teens or twenties in good health and CMV-seronegative. Specimen: PBMCs. This chain connects TRBV4-1 to TRBJ1-2; 7 nucleotides line up with TRBD1. CDR3 coding DNA: TGCGCCAGCAGCCCGGACAGGAGCCCCTATGGCTACACCTTC. It encodes CASSPDRSPYGYTF.